This passage covers 14 T cell receptor beta chains from one sample sequenced in a study of T cell changes during pregnancy in multiple sclerosis. The protocol was immunoSEQ multiplex PCR, while the TCRdb copy is restricted to in-frame clones and leaves out a portion. The sample records just over 15,000 clones, 83% being singletons. Sequencing was performed on CD8+ T cells from peripheral blood mononuclear cells, taken after pregnancy. The receptors derive from a female donor in good health, enrolled as a control in a pregnancy study.

The V call is TRBV6-4, the J call TRBJ2-1; 8 bases are shared with TRBD2. CDR3 length: 16 amino acids. CDR1 MRHNA and CDR2 SNTAGT come from the germline V gene. Trimming at V came to 6 bases and at J to 4 bases, leaving 11 bases not matched to a gene. CDR3 coding DNA: TGTGCCAGCAGACTCTCAGCGGGAGTAGGGTACAATGAGCAGTTCTTC. Its translation: CASRLSAGVGYNEQFF.

The CDR3 here is CASSSRDRGQPQHF. CDR3 bases: TGTGCCAGCAGCTCCCGGGACAGGGGTCAGCCCCAGCATTTT. The gene calls are TRBV7-9 and TRBJ1-5; TRBD1 matches 10 bases. Germline CDR1 reads SEHNR; CDR2 reads FQNEAQ (reference sequence). V lost 4 bases, J lost 6 bases, and 3 bases stayed unmatched. CDR3 length: 14 residues.

This chain joins TRBV6-5 and TRBJ2-7; a possible D gene is TRBD2 (5 bases). This CDR3 is 14 amino acids long. Germline V gives CDR1 MNHEY, CDR2 SVGAGI. The germline V and J ends were trimmed by 2 bases and 0 bases, with 8 bases remaining between them. The CDR3 DNA reads TGTGCCAGCAGTTACGGACTTAGCTCCTACGAGCAGTACTTC. Its translation is CASSYGLSSYEQYF.

This clone was counted a few times. The CDR3 DNA sequence: TGTGCTAGTGGCCGTAAACAGGGTCCCACTGAAGCTTTCTTT. Its translation: CASGRKQGPTEAFF. V and J are TRBV12-5 and TRBJ1-1, with TRBD1 as a possible D gene (6 bases). Germline CDR1 reads LGHNT; CDR2 reads FRNRAP. This CDR3 has 14 amino acids. Trimming took 6 bases from V and 4 from J, leaving 15 bases between them.

By frequency in the sample, this clone is medium-sized (0.01 to 0.1%). The chain couples TRBV27 to TRBJ2-1, with 8 bases identical to TRBD2. V lost 7 bases to trimming and J lost 6 bases; unmatched junction nucleotides: 8. The length of the CDR3 is 14 residues. The germline gives CDR1 MNHEY, CDR2 SMNVEV (reference sequence). The CDR3 reads CASISSGGLNEQFF. DNA of the CDR3: TGTGCCAGCATATCGAGCGGGGGCCTCAATGAGCAGTTCTTC.

V gene TRBV27 combines with J gene TRBJ1-1, with D tentatively TRBD1 (5 bases). The CDR3 has 13 amino acids. Germline lookup yields CDR1 MNHEY and CDR2 SMNVEV (reference sequence). Trimming stripped 1 base from V and 5 bases from J, with 8 bases between. In DNA, the CDR3 is TGTGCCAGCAGTTTATATCAGGGAACTGAAGCTTTCTTT. Translating it yields CASSLYQGTEAFF.

The chain couples TRBV5-6 to TRBJ2-1; tentative D call: TRBD2 (6 bases). V was cut by 2 bases and J by 8 bases, with 11 bases left in between. CDR1 and CDR2 (germline): SGHDT, YYEEEE. The CDR3 covers 13 residues. The CDR3 sequence: CASSLRGGDEQFF. The CDR3 nucleotides are TGTGCCAGCAGCTTAAGAGGAGGGGATGAGCAGTTCTTC. The full variable domain, its missing parts supplied by reference TRBV5-6 and TRBJ2-1, is DAGVTQSPTHLIKTRGQQVTLRCSPKSGHDTVSWYQQALGQGPQFIFQYYEEEERQRGNFPDRFSGHQFPNYSSELNVNALLLGDSALYLCASSLRGGDEQFFGPGTRLTVL.

This clone is a singleton in its sample. This chain links TRBV6-1 with TRBJ2-1; TRBD2 aligns across 7 bases. The ends lost 1 base at V and 2 bases at J; junction bases unmatched: 5. Germline V CDR1 and CDR2: MNHNS, SASEGT. CDR3 length: 16 residues. The CDR3: CASSEETGRPYNEQFF. The CDR3 coding sequence is TGTGCCAGCAGTGAAGAGACCGGGAGGCCCTACAATGAGCAGTTCTTC.

J is TRBJ2-3 and V is TRBV6-4; 8 bases match TRBD2. The CDR3 is made up of 14 amino acids. J lost 2 bases, V lost 4 bases, and 2 bases had no gene match. Germline V lookup: CDR1 MRHNA, CDR2 SNTAGT. The CDR3 region is CASSGAGDTDTQYF. In nucleotides, the CDR3 is TGTGCCAGCAGTGGAGCGGGGGACACAGATACGCAGTATTTT.

Turning to this clone: Only one base separates this from a far larger clonotype, so it likely reflects a read error. The same CDR3 can be traced to other DNA sequences in this sample. The CDR3 nucleotides read TGTGCCAGCAGCCTAAACACCGGGGAGCTGTTTTTT. Amino acids: CASSLNTGELFF. This sequence joins TRBV9 and TRBJ2-2; D gene unclear. Germline V gene data show CDR1 as SGDLS and CDR2 as YYNGEE. Trimming removed 4 bases from V and 2 bases from J, with 3 bases in between. The CDR3 length is 12 residues.

The chain recombines TRBV7-9 with TRBJ1-1; D is undetermined. The germline V and J ends were trimmed by 6 bases and 3 bases, with 8 bases remaining between them. The germline V gene has CDR1 SEHNR and CDR2 FQNEAQ (reference sequence). The CDR3 spans 12 residues. The CDR3 sequence: CASRPGDTEAFF. CDR3 DNA sequence: TGTGCCAGCAGACCCGGTGACACTGAAGCTTTCTTT.

V gene TRBV2 combines with J gene TRBJ2-1; D is perhaps TRBD1 (5 bases). V was trimmed by 6 bases and J by 8 bases, leaving 11 bases between them. The CDR3 loop spans 12 amino acids. Germline lookup yields CDR1 SNHLY and CDR2 FYNNEI. The CDR3: CASRGRVDEQFF. The CDR3 region has the DNA TGTGCCAGCAGGGGCAGGGTCGATGAGCAGTTCTTC.

The chain links TRBV9 to TRBJ2-7; the D gene is possibly TRBD2 (7 bases). Deletions cut 3 bases from V and 5 bases from J, with 24 bases between. This CDR3 spans 17 amino acids. Germline CDR1 is SGDLS and CDR2 is YYNGEE. The CDR3 nucleotides read TGTGCCAGCAGCGGAGGGGGGGTGAGGCACCGGCTGGACGAGCAGTACTTC. It translates to CASSGGGVRHRLDEQYF.

The chain has TRBV11-3 and TRBJ2-1; TRBD2 matches 11 bases. The V gene end was trimmed by 0 bases and the J gene end by 1 base; junction bases not matched to a gene: 11. From germline, CDR1 is SGHNT and CDR2 YENEEA. The CDR3 totals 20 residues. The CDR3, as DNA: TGTGCCAGCAGCTTAGATGGTAGGCTAGCGGGGGGTTATTCCTACAATGAGCAGTTCTTC. It translates to CASSLDGRLAGGYSYNEQFF.